The 2 T cell receptor beta chains presented below share a single source sample, sequenced in a study of identical twins. MiXCR, run by TCRdb on the 5' RACE reads, gives a single entry per CDR3 protein. The repertoire holds 450,000 or so distinct CDR3 sequences, with approximately 24% as singletons. The same sample was also studied in work on T cells expressing NK-cell markers.

Sequencing was carried out using CD4+ T cells sorted from blood. Receptor source: a woman aged 18-29 years in good health.

This clonotype occurred a few times. J is TRBJ2-5 and V is TRBV12-3 or TRBV12-4, with D perhaps matching TRBD2 (6 bases). Trimming stripped 10 bases from V and 3 bases from J, with 15 bases between. The CDR3 is 13 residues long. Written as DNA, the CDR3 is TGTGCCAACGGACGGAGGGGCGAAGAGACCCAGTACTTC. It encodes CANGRRGEETQYF.

This clonotype was observed a few times. The rearrangement joins TRBV18 to TRBJ2-7, with 9 bases lining up with TRBD2. After removal of 3 bases from V and 0 bases from J, the junction contained 6 bases not matched to a gene. Germline CDR1 KGHSH, CDR2 LQKENI. This CDR3 comprises 16 residues. The CDR3 loop is CASSPYISGGSYEQYF. DNA for the CDR3: TGTGCCAGCTCACCCTATATTAGCGGGGGCTCCTACGAGCAGTACTTC.